This TCR beta chain stems from a study of cytomegalovirus exposure and HLA in healthy donors. Across the whole study: For the roughly 390 genotyped donors, approximately 82% fell within the Caucasian-associated ancestry cluster. Study results and limitations: Of the V segments, some could not be distinguished, including TRBV6-2 and TRBV6-3, and were excluded.

As to this clone: Its cognate antigen is unknown. Germline and junction disagree at one end, which may indicate a read error.

This CDR3 contains 15 residues. CDR1 and CDR2 (germline): GTSNPN, SVGIG (reference sequence). The PCR made use of 60 Vbeta and 13 Jbeta primers. Some clones are missing from TCRdb's copy, which holds only in-frame ones; the method was immunoSEQ multiplex PCR. Recorded for this sample: some 55,000 clones. V usage is TRBV30 and J usage is TRBJ1-6; TRBD1 agrees at 8 bases. The sequence was collected from a middle-aged woman in good health and CMV-seronegative. The specimen was PBMCs. As DNA, the CDR3 is TGTGCCGGGAGTGTACATGGGACAGGAGGATCACCCCTCCACTTT. This codes for CAGSVHGTGGSPLHF.